This T cell receptor (beta chain) was identified during a study of CD8 T cells in Susac syndrome. CD8+ and CD4+ blood T cells underwent TCR beta sequencing. Trimming cost V 5 bases and J 3 bases; bases outside gene matches: 7. This CDR3 is 15 amino acids long. Germline CDR1 is SGDLS and CDR2 is YYNGEE. RNA was extracted with the RNeasy kit, and a quantity of roughly 0.45 to 1 ug was reverse transcribed using random hexamers. TCRdb reprocessed the immunoSEQ multiplex PCR reads with MiXCR, giving one entry per CDR3 protein. This sample has about 240,000 distinct CDR3 sequences, with 90% to 96% found just once.

This chain joins TRBV9 and TRBJ1-4; 7 nucleotides agree with TRBD1. The sample comprised CD4+ T cells from PBMCs. This TCR was sampled from a human donor with Susac syndrome. CDR3 residues: CASRPGGQANEKLFF. CDR3 sequence (DNA): TGTGCCAGCAGGCCAGGGGGACAAGCTAATGAAAAACTGTTTTTT.